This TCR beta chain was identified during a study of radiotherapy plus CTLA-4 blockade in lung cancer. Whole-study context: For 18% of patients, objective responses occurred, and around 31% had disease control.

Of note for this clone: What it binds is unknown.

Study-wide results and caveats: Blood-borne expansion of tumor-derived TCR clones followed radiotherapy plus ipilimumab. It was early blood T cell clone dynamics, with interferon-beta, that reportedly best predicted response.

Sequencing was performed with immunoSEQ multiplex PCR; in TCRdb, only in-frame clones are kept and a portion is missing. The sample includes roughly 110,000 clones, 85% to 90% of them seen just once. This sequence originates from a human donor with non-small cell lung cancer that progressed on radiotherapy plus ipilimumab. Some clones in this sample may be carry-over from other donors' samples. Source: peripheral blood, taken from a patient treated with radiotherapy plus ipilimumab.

The chain's CDR3 is CASSADKSDSPLHF. The CDR3 region has the DNA TGTGCCAGCAGTGCGGATAAATCGGATTCACCCCTCCACTTT. This rearrangement joins TRBV2 to TRBJ1-6; no definite D call. The CDR3 loop spans 14 amino acids. V was trimmed by 4 bases and J by 8 bases, leaving 12 bases between them. The V gene's germline CDR1 is SNHLY and CDR2 FYNNEI.